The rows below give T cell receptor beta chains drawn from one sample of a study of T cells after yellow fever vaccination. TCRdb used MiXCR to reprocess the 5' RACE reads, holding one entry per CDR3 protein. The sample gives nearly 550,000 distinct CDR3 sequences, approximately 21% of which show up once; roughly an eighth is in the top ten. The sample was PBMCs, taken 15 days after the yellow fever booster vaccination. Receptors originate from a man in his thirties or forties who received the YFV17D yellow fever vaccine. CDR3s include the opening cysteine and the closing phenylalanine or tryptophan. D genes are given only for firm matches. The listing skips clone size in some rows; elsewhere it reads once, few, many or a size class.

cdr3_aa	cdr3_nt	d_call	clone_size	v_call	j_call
CASSLAQHQETQYF	TGTGCCAGCAGCTTGGCACAGCACCAAGAGACCCAGTACTTC	NA	NA	TRBV5-4	TRBJ2-5
CASSQDPGQGDYGYTF	TGCGCCAGCAGCCAAGATCCGGGGCAGGGAGACTATGGCTACACCTTC	NA	NA	TRBV4-3	TRBJ1-2
CSVGSRGLALNNEQFF	TGCAGCGTGGGCAGTAGGGGACTAGCACTAAACAATGAGCAGTTCTTC	TRBD2	few	TRBV29-1	TRBJ2-1
CASSLSRDETQYF	TGTGCCAGCAGCTTAAGCAGGGACGAGACCCAGTACTTC	NA	few	TRBV7-3	TRBJ2-5
CASSQAPDYEQYF	TGCGCCAGCAGCCAAGCCCCAGACTACGAGCAGTACTTC	NA	NA	TRBV4-3	TRBJ2-7
CASSVDSLNTGELFF	TGTGCCAGCAGCGTAGACAGCCTAAACACCGGGGAGCTGTTTTTT	NA	NA	TRBV9	TRBJ2-2
CASSHSLAHQETQYF	TGTGCCAGCAGCCACTCTTTGGCGCACCAAGAGACCCAGTACTTC	NA	NA	TRBV5-4	TRBJ2-5
CASNGQAHNEQFF	TGTGCCAGCAACGGGCAGGCACACAATGAGCAGTTCTTC	NA	few	TRBV2	TRBJ2-1
CASSPRVHYNEQFF	TGTGCCAGTAGTCCCAGGGTACATTACAATGAGCAGTTCTTC	NA	few	TRBV19	TRBJ2-1
CASSWGRSASGETQYF	TGTGCCAGCAGTTGGGGCCGGAGCGCCTCGGGAGAGACCCAGTACTTC	NA	few	TRBV12-3/TRBV12-4	TRBJ2-5
CSARRSEQYF	TGCAGTGCCCGGCGTTCCGAGCAGTACTTC	NA	few	TRBV20-1	TRBJ2-7
CATSRDLGQGLNEQFF	TGTGCCACCAGCAGAGATCTGGGACAGGGTTTGAATGAGCAGTTCTTC	TRBD1	few	TRBV15	TRBJ2-1
CSAATLRKLGHEQYF	TGCAGCGCCGCAACGCTAAGGAAATTAGGCCACGAGCAGTACTTC	NA	few	TRBV29-1	TRBJ2-7
CSAMVPGSETQYF	TGCAGTGCTATGGTCCCAGGGTCGGAGACCCAGTACTTC	NA	few	TRBV20-1	TRBJ2-5
CASSLAGPTYNEQFF	TGTGCCAGCAGTTTAGCGGGACCTACCTACAATGAGCAGTTCTTC	NA	few	TRBV28	TRBJ2-1
CASTQGSGASYEQYF	TGTGCCAGCACCCAGGGTAGCGGGGCCTCCTACGAGCAGTACTTC	TRBD2	NA	TRBV7-2	TRBJ2-7
CASSPAGRGSLEQYF	TGTGCCAGCAGCCCGGCGGGCAGGGGGTCACTCGAGCAGTACTTC	TRBD1	many	TRBV5-5	TRBJ2-7
CASRAEGYEQYF	TGTGCCAGCAGGGCCGAGGGGTACGAGCAGTACTTC	NA	many	TRBV5-6	TRBJ2-7
CASSRVGRGPHEQYF	TGTGCCAGCAGCCGGGTGGGGAGGGGACCCCACGAGCAGTACTTC	TRBD2	few	TRBV12-3/TRBV12-4	TRBJ2-7
CASSLYVGPTLRDLVHEQFF	TGTGCCAGCAGCTTATACGTGGGGCCGACTTTGCGGGACCTCGTTCATGAGCAGTTCTTC	NA	few	TRBV7-6	TRBJ2-1
CASRTSVLLVLMETQYF	TGTGCCAGCAGAACGTCCGTCCTACTAGTTCTTATGGAGACCCAGTACTTC	NA	many	TRBV21-1	TRBJ2-5
CASIGLAGRDTQYF	TGTGCCAGCATTGGACTAGCGGGACGAGATACGCAGTATTTT	TRBD2	NA	TRBV6-4	TRBJ2-3
CSARDRSPRRGRETQYF	TGCAGTGCTAGAGATCGATCACCCCGCAGGGGCAGGGAGACCCAGTACTTC	NA	NA	TRBV20-1	TRBJ2-5
CSAPTSDLEKGRVDTQYF	TGCAGTGCCCCTACCTCAGACTTAGAAAAGGGGCGGGTAGATACGCAGTATTTT	NA	few	TRBV20-1	TRBJ2-3
CASSTFDTHYGYTF	TGTGCCAGCAGCACTTTTGACACTCACTATGGCTACACCTTC	NA	few	TRBV7-8	TRBJ1-2
CSAREGGGTSNYGYTF	TGCAGTGCTAGAGAGGGTGGGGGGACGTCGAACTATGGCTACACCTTC	NA	once	TRBV20-1	TRBJ1-2
CASSSQTSGEGTDTQYF	TGTGCCAGCAGTTCCCAGACTAGCGGAGAGGGGACAGATACGCAGTATTTT	TRBD2	NA	TRBV12-3/TRBV12-4	TRBJ2-3
CASGESGSVTGELFF	TGTGCCAGCGGGGAAAGCGGGAGTGTCACCGGGGAGCTGTTTTTT	TRBD2	few	TRBV25-1	TRBJ2-2
CASRRSGTGGSYEQYF	TGTGCCAGTAGAAGGAGCGGGACAGGGGGGTCCTACGAGCAGTACTTC	TRBD1	NA	TRBV19	TRBJ2-7
CATRATSSSYEQYF	TGTGCCACCCGGGCGACTAGCAGCTCCTACGAGCAGTACTTC	TRBD2	few	TRBV15	TRBJ2-7
CSAKGEGNYGYTF	TGCAGTGCTAAAGGGGAGGGAAACTATGGCTACACCTTC	NA	NA	TRBV20-1	TRBJ1-2
CASSSQGRDQETQYF	TGTGCCAGCAGTTCTCAAGGCAGGGATCAAGAGACCCAGTACTTC	NA	few	TRBV12-3/TRBV12-4	TRBJ2-5
CSARAVGDLGGNTIYF	TGCAGTGCTAGAGCCGTTGGGGACCTGGGAGGAAACACCATATATTTT	NA	NA	TRBV20-1	TRBJ1-3
CASSLVGKGNTIYF	TGTGCCAGCAGCTTAGTGGGGAAGGGAAACACCATATATTTT	NA	NA	TRBV7-2	TRBJ1-3
CASTTGVWQGTSGANVLTF	TGCGCCAGCACCACAGGGGTATGGCAGGGGACCTCTGGGGCCAACGTCCTGACTTTC	TRBD1	few	TRBV5-1	TRBJ2-6
CASSRQTQETQYF	TGTGCCAGCTCACGACAGACTCAAGAGACCCAGTACTTC	NA	NA	TRBV18	TRBJ2-5
CASNEKLFF	TGCGCCAGTAATGAAAAACTGTTTTTT	NA	NA	TRBV23-1	TRBJ1-4
CASPIRTGDTQYF	TGTGCCAGCCCCATCCGGACTGGAGATACGCAGTATTTT	NA	few	TRBV2	TRBJ2-3
CASSKGLAGVQYF	TGTGCCAGCAGCAAGGGACTAGCGGGAGTGCAGTACTTC	TRBD2	once	TRBV7-2	TRBJ2-7
CSAKGGESMNTEAFF	TGCAGTGCCAAGGGTGGGGAATCAATGAACACTGAAGCTTTCTTT	NA	NA	TRBV20-1	TRBJ1-1
CASSAPTSGRSYNEQFF	TGTGCCAGCAGCGCTCCGACTAGCGGGAGATCCTACAATGAGCAGTTCTTC	TRBD2	few	TRBV9	TRBJ2-1
CATSRDSGELFF	TGTGCCACCAGCAGAGACTCCGGGGAGCTGTTTTTT	NA	few	TRBV15	TRBJ2-2
CATSKMASGSLNEQFF	TGTGCCACCAGCAAAATGGCTAGCGGGAGTCTCAATGAGCAGTTCTTC	TRBD2	NA	TRBV15	TRBJ2-1
CASSPSNEQFF	TGTGCCAGCAGCCCTTCGAATGAGCAGTTCTTC	NA	many	TRBV12-3/TRBV12-4	TRBJ2-1
CASSQSGTGPYEQYF	TGCGCCAGCAGCCAGTCCGGGACAGGTCCCTACGAGCAGTACTTC	TRBD1	once	TRBV5-1	TRBJ2-7
CASSAQGQDNSPLHF	TGCGCCAGCAGCGCTCAGGGGCAGGATAATTCACCCCTCCACTTT	NA	NA	TRBV5-1	TRBJ1-6
CISVPEGHRDPYEQYF	NA	NA	NA	TRBV7-5	TRBJ2-7
CASSDRVPNEQFF	TGTGCCAGCAGCGATCGAGTGCCTAATGAGCAGTTCTTC	NA	NA	TRBV7-2	TRBJ2-1